Sequencing of this T cell receptor (beta chain) was carried out in a study of blood T cell repertoires in COVID-19 (dated by TCRdb to 2019 to 2021). About the investigation overall: Collaborator samples came from the United States, Italy and Spain and covered acute and convalescent phases of COVID-19. The material from the prospective study consisted of cDNA or gDNA derived from T cells, B-cell-depleted T cells, or PBMCs. The dataset comprised deeply sampled blood TCRbeta repertoires from subjects exposed to, actively infected with, or recovered from COVID-19. The repertoires were released in a freely available public database intended as a resource for research on the immune response to SARS-CoV-2. The samples were drawn from the first 160 participants of the ongoing ImmuneRACE study and from 950 to 1,500 subjects provided by 6 global collaborators. Sample metadata almost always included a de-identified subject ID, COVID-19 status, age in years and sex. HLA class I and class II types, where available, came from metadata supplied by the sample provider rather than from assay-based typing.

Regarding this clone: Its antigen remains unidentified. The sample holds no much larger clone one base away, and base qualities are not on file.

The germline V gene supplies CDR1 SGHRS and CDR2 YFSETQ. The CDR3 covers 14 residues, taking in both the cysteine and the phenylalanine. The sequence is cut down to CDR3 DNA, 42 bases in frame from base 1. From V the trimming removes 4 bases and from J it removes 5 bases, while the gene matches leave 4 bases of the junction unaccounted for. Participants in the prospective study were enrolled through a virtual design, were aged about 18 to 100 years, and lived in 20 to 30 United States geographic areas. To assign participants to cohorts, the prospective study relied on clinical history that participants themselves reported in a screening survey and a study questionnaire. Recovered participants in ImmuneRACE Cohort 3 were defined as having two consecutive negative NP/OP PCR tests, clearance from a healthcare professional, or resolution of symptoms. In the prospective study, whole blood, serum and a nasopharyngeal or oropharyngeal swab were collected from each participant by mobile phlebotomists. Participants in the prospective study had the option to provide additional blood draws and questionnaires over a roughly two-month period. Before DNA extraction, prospective study blood samples were shipped either frozen or at room temperature.

The immunoSEQ Assay, a bias-controlled multiplex PCR, was used to amplify TCRbeta CDR3 regions from genomic DNA. The original pipeline was this. Nucleated cell counts per sample were estimated from amplification of reference gene primers within the assay. To quantify the absolute abundance of each unique TCRbeta CDR3 rearrangement, sequence reads were collapsed and filtered. For each sample, productive Simpson clonality was calculated by taking the square root of Simpson's diversity index across productive rearrangements. TCRdb re-hosts the immuneACCESS table, in-frame sequences only. Its copies lack some clones; in the studies checked, an unresolved V gene accounts for under half of them, and the cause for the rest is not known. That table is the source of V, J and clone size, and D and trimming were worked out from the DNA. The sample table shows more than 300,000 clones, and over 75% are seen once. The biggest ten clones account for less than 11% of the sample.

Points the paper makes about the study in general: The amount of clinical and demographic metadata varied by source and participant and was provided uncurated.

The TCR comes from a young woman who had recovered from COVID-19. The sequenced material came from PBMCs or T cells enriched from blood (not recorded which). The V gene is TRBV5-1 and the J gene is TRBJ1-3; the central 9 bases match TRBD1. The DNA sequence is TGCGCCAGCAGCGTGGACAGGGGAAGAAACACCATATATTTT. Translated, this gives CASSVDRGRNTIYF.